Listed below are T cell receptor beta chains from one sample, sequenced in a study of cytotoxic CD8 clonotypes in ibrutinib-treated CLL. TCRdb's table, derived via immunoSEQ multiplex PCR, lists solely in-frame clones and lacks some. The profile covers about 68,000 clones, with about two thirds appearing a single time and approximately 5% taken by the ten largest. The sample was PBMCs, taken after 12 months of ibrutinib treatment. All receptors come from a human donor with chronic lymphocytic leukemia. CDR3s include the opening cysteine and the closing phenylalanine or tryptophan. The D gene is left open where the match is weak. Some rows mark clone size as missing; the rest say once, few, many or name a class of expanded clone.

>NA|NA|TRBV5-4|TRBJ2-2
CASTVGGLSNTGELFF
TGTGCCAGCACCGTGGGGGGACTTTCGAACACCGGGGAGCTGTTTTTT
>NA|TRBD1|TRBV5-1|TRBJ1-5
CASSAQGGNQPQHF
TGCGCCAGCAGCGCACAGGGGGGCAATCAGCCCCAGCATTTT
>NA|NA|TRBV7-3|TRBJ2-2
CASSSTVTGELFF
TGTGCCAGCAGCTCAACCGTAACCGGGGAGCTGTTTTTT
>NA|NA|TRBV2|TRBJ2-3
CASRGIPTRGSTDTQYF
TGTGCCAGCAGGGGAATACCCACTAGGGGCAGCACAGATACGCAGTATTTT
>few|TRBD1|TRBV15|TRBJ1-4
CATRPGTGEVWALGHEKLFF
TGTGCCACCAGACCGGGGACAGGGGAGGTTTGGGCTCTCGGGCATGAAAAACTGTTTTTT
>few|NA|TRBV19|TRBJ1-3
CASSTTPSSGNTIYF
TGTGCCAGTAGTACGACTCCGAGCTCTGGAAACACCATATATTTT
>NA|NA|TRBV18|TRBJ1-2
CASSPRPGKGVGGYTF
TGTGCCAGCTCACCCCGACCGGGGAAAGGGGTAGGTGGCTACACCTTC
>NA|NA|TRBV5-1|TRBJ2-3
CASREGSTDTQYF
TGCGCCAGCAGGGAGGGCAGCACAGATACGCAGTATTTT
>NA|TRBD2|TRBV11-2|TRBJ2-3
CASSLERGGTDTQYF
TGTGCCAGCAGCTTAGAGCGGGGGGGCACAGATACGCAGTATTTT
>NA|NA|TRBV6-6|TRBJ2-7
CASSYQRTPFYEQYF
TGTGCCAGCAGTTATCAGCGGACACCGTTCTACGAGCAGTACTTC
>NA|TRBD1|TRBV27|TRBJ2-2
CASSRTGHTGELFF
TGTGCCAGCAGTCGGACAGGGCACACCGGGGAGCTGTTTTTT
>NA|NA|TRBV30|TRBJ2-5
CAWSVLGAETQYF
TGTGCCTGGAGTGTATTGGGAGCAGAGACCCAGTACTTC
>few|NA|TRBV4-3|TRBJ2-5
CASSFTVQETQYF
TGCGCCAGCAGTTTTACAGTACAAGAGACCCAGTACTTC
>few|TRBD2|TRBV7-2|TRBJ2-1
CASSLEGTSGAREQFF
TGTGCCAGCAGCTTAGAAGGGACTAGCGGGGCACGGGAGCAGTTCTTC
>NA|NA|TRBV7-2|TRBJ1-2
CASSGWGDPNYGYTF
TGTGCCAGCAGCGGATGGGGTGACCCTAACTATGGCTACACCTTC
>NA|NA|TRBV27|TRBJ2-5
CASSSPPTQYF
TGTGCCAGCAGTTCCCCCCCGACCCAGTACTTC
>NA|NA|TRBV6-1|TRBJ1-5
CASSHDRRTQHF
TGTGCCAGCAGCCACGACAGAAGGACCCAGCATTTT
>NA|NA|TRBV9|TRBJ2-5
CASSARPGETQYF
TGTGCCAGCAGCGCCCGCCCCGGGGAGACCCAGTACTTC
>few|NA|TRBV28|TRBJ1-2
CASSFLGRGYTF
TGTGCCAGCAGTTTCCTCGGGAGGGGCTACACCTTC
>NA|NA|TRBV7-7|TRBJ2-3
CASSPRGRGVRDTQYF
TGTGCCAGCAGCCCCAGGGGACGGGGAGTTCGGGATACGCAGTATTTT
>NA|NA|TRBV7-2|TRBJ2-3
CASSPTPLSQYF
TGTGCCAGCAGCCCCACCCCCCTATCGCAGTATTTT
>NA|NA|TRBV20-1|TRBJ2-7
CSIYGSGEQYF
TGCAGTATTTACGGATCCGGGGAACAGTACTTC
>NA|NA|TRBV30|TRBJ2-3
CAWSVGQPTRLSTDTQYF
TGTGCCTGGAGTGTCGGACAGCCGACGCGACTTAGCACAGATACGCAGTATTTT
>NA|TRBD1|TRBV7-2|TRBJ1-3
CASSWTGSGNTIYF
TGTGCCAGCAGCTGGACAGGGTCGGGAAACACCATATATTTT
>NA|NA|TRBV29-1|TRBJ1-2
CSVEDGRVSGYTF
TGCAGCGTTGAAGACGGCAGGGTTAGTGGCTACACCTTC
>NA|NA|TRBV6-6|TRBJ2-3
CASSSTQGGRVGTQYF
TGTGCCAGCAGTTCTACACAGGGTGGGCGGGTTGGTACGCAGTATTTT
>NA|NA|TRBV7-9|TRBJ2-7
CASNLATQPASEQYF
TGTGCCAGCAACCTTGCGACCCAGCCCGCCTCCGAGCAGTACTTC
>NA|NA|TRBV27|TRBJ1-6
CASSLVGNPKSPLHF
TGTGCCAGCAGTTTAGTGGGTAACCCCAAATCACCCCTCCACTTT
>NA|NA|TRBV18|TRBJ1-5
CASSPRGSQPQHF
TGTGCCAGCTCACCACGGGGGTCTCAGCCCCAGCATTTT
>NA|TRBD1|TRBV11-2|TRBJ2-7
CASSPGSGGSYEQYF
TGTGCCAGCAGCCCTGGTTCAGGGGGCTCCTACGAGCAGTACTTC
>NA|NA|TRBV6-6|TRBJ2-5
CASSYEGWETQYF
TGTGCCAGCAGTTATGAGGGGTGGGAGACCCAGTACTTC
>once|TRBD1|TRBV9|TRBJ2-6
CASSPGQGKTNVLTF
TGTGCCAGCAGCCCTGGACAGGGGAAGACCAACGTCCTGACTTTC
>NA|TRBD1|TRBV5-1|TRBJ1-2
CASRSGGGVGGYTF
TGCGCCAGCAGAAGTGGAGGGGGCGTCGGTGGCTACACCTTC
>NA|NA|TRBV19|TRBJ1-3
CASSIGTSGNTIYF
TGTGCCAGTAGTATAGGGACCTCTGGAAACACCATATATTTT
>NA|NA|TRBV6-5|TRBJ1-5
CASSYSVGLNQPQHF
TGTGCCAGCAGTTACTCAGTAGGGTTGAATCAGCCCCAGCATTTT
>NA|NA|TRBV6-1|TRBJ2-3
CASSEQGYADTQYF
TGTGCCAGCAGTGAGCAGGGGTACGCAGATACGCAGTATTTT
>NA|TRBD1|TRBV9|TRBJ2-6
CASSVRTGGYGANVLTF
TGTGCCAGCAGCGTACGGACAGGGGGTTATGGGGCCAACGTCCTGACTTTC
>NA|TRBD1|TRBV9|TRBJ2-7
CASSLTGKTTYEQYF
TGTGCCAGCAGCTTGACAGGGAAAACTACCTACGAGCAGTACTTC
>few|NA|TRBV30|TRBJ1-1
CAWSVDVAKAFF
TGTGCCTGGAGTGTTGACGTAGCCAAAGCTTTCTTT
>NA|NA|TRBV30|TRBJ2-5
CAWSFQGLETQYF
TGTGCCTGGAGTTTCCAGGGGTTGGAGACCCAGTACTTC